This T cell receptor beta chain was obtained from a study of preoperative IRX-2 immunotherapy in early breast cancer. Indicated treatment: preoperative locoregional IRX-2 cytokine immunotherapy. Samples came from a phase Ib trial of preoperative locoregional IRX-2 cytokine immunotherapy. Method: immunoSEQ multiplex PCR; TCRdb's copy keeps in-frame clones and lacks some. The sample lists more than 20,000 clones, 75% to 80% occurring once. Per germline, CDR1 MNHGY and CDR2 SAAAGT. This CDR3 is 14 amino acids long. Trimming shortened V by 8 bases and J by 4 bases, and 16 bases separated the two germline ends.

The sequences come from lymph node tissue, collected before IRX-2 immunotherapy. The sequence was obtained from a human donor with breast cancer. The rearrangement links TRBV6-8 to TRBJ2-3; D ambiguous. The CDR3 sequence: CASHTSWGSDTQYF. In DNA form, the CDR3 reads TGTGCCAGCCATACCTCTTGGGGTTCAGATACGCAGTATTTT.